These 17 T cell receptor beta chains came from one sample sequenced in a study of shared T cell receptors in the human thymus. The data were produced by immunoSEQ multiplex PCR, yet TCRdb's version contains in-frame clones alone and is incomplete. The sample lists approximately 580,000 clones, about 84% occurring once. The data also belong to a second study, concerning human thymus T cells.

Sequenced sample: thymocytes. These receptors were obtained from a boy in the first two years of life with a congenital heart defect.

The CDR3 loop reads CASSRGQGGYQPQHF. The CDR3 DNA follows: TGTGCCAGTAGTAGAGGACAGGGGGGCTATCAGCCCCAGCATTTT. V is TRBV19 and J is TRBJ1-5; 10 nucleotides agree with TRBD1. Germline CDR1 reads LNHDA; CDR2 reads SQIVND (reference sequence). With 4 bases clipped from V and 5 bases from J, the junction kept 5 bases outside the gene matches. The CDR3 length is 15 residues. The full variable domain, with the rest looked up from reference TRBV19 and TRBJ1-5, is DGGITQSPKYLFRKEGQNVTLSCEQNLNHDAMYWYRQDPGQGLRLIYYSQIVNDFQKGDIAEGYSVSREKKESFPLTVTSAQKNPTAFYLCASSRGQGGYQPQHFGDGTRLSIL.

The chain is built from TRBV7-2 and TRBJ2-1; D gene uncertain. CDR1 is SGHTA, CDR2 FQGNSA, per germline. The CDR3 totals 12 residues. V dropped 3 bases and J dropped 9 bases, with 9 bases sitting between them. CDR3 protein: CASSFFPSEQFF. CDR3 nucleotides: TGTGCCAGCAGCTTTTTTCCTAGTGAGCAGTTCTTC.

In its sample, this clone was seen a few times. This sequence joins TRBV27 and TRBJ2-7, with TRBD2 as a possible D gene (6 bases). Germline V gene sequence: CDR1 MNHEY, CDR2 SMNVEV (reference sequence). This CDR3 has 15 residues. Trimming pared 5 bases from V and 6 bases from J, leaving 20 bases between. The CDR3, as DNA: TGTGCCAGCAGTCCCCGGGTGACTAGGGCCTTCGAGCAGTACTTC. Encoded protein: CASSPRVTRAFEQYF.

The V and J genes are TRBV6-1 and TRBJ1-1; TRBD1 matches at 11 bases. V trimming: 4 bases; J trimming: 6 bases; junction bases outside the gene matches: 4. Germline V gene data show CDR1 as MNHNS and CDR2 as SASEGT. The CDR3 extends over 14 amino acids. The CDR3 reads CASSAWTGGAEAFF. The CDR3 coding sequence is TGTGCCAGCAGTGCCTGGACAGGGGGCGCTGAAGCTTTCTTT.

V and J are TRBV12-5 and TRBJ2-3, with TRBD2 matching 14 bases. The CDR3 totals 21 residues. CDR1 and CDR2 from the germline V gene are LGHNT and FRNRAP. The V and J ends lost 4 bases and 2 bases, in that order; junction bases with no gene match: 17. The CDR3 nucleotides read TGTGCTAGTGGTTCCGGACTAGCGGGAGGCCCCGCTAAGATACACACAGATACGCAGTATTTT. Encoded protein: CASGSGLAGGPAKIHTDTQYF.

The CDR3 sequence is CASCRGSGANVLTF. The CDR3 DNA follows: TGTGCCAGTTGCAGGGGCTCTGGGGCCAACGTCCTGACTTTC. V gene TRBV19 combines with J gene TRBJ2-6; tentative D call: TRBD1 (6 bases). Trimming took 8 bases from V and 0 from J, leaving 8 bases between them. CDR1 is LNHDA and CDR2 is SQIVND in the germline V gene (reference sequence). This CDR3 is built from 14 residues.

This clone was recorded once. This rearrangement joins TRBV2 to TRBJ2-7, with 15 nucleotides matching TRBD2. The J segment lost 1 base and the V segment lost 6 bases, leaving 13 bases of the junction unmatched. Germline CDR1 SNHLY, CDR2 FYNNEI. The CDR3 covers 19 residues. DNA for the CDR3: TGTGCCAGCAGGGCCTCGCCGGGACTAGCGGGAGGACCATCCTACGAGCAGTACTTC. It encodes CASRASPGLAGGPSYEQYF.

The chain has TRBV27 and TRBJ2-2, with TRBD1 as a possible D gene (6 bases). The germline CDR1 and CDR2 sequences are MNHEY and SMNVEV (reference sequence). Trimming cost V 5 bases and J 4 bases, with 20 bases left between them. CDR3 length: 17 residues. The CDR3 region has the DNA TGTGCCAGCAGTCCCAACAGGGTGGGTTGGGGCACCGGGGAGCTGTTTTTT. Translating it yields CASSPNRVGWGTGELFF.

This clone has a single count. The rearrangement joins TRBV23-1 to TRBJ1-2; D is undetermined. TRBV23-1 is classed as an ORF, of uncertain function. The CDR3 length is 12 residues. Trimming took off 6 bases at V and 1 base at J, with 6 bases between the two ends. Here the CDR3 reads CASREVNYGYTF. Written as DNA, the CDR3 is TGCGCCAGCAGGGAGGTTAACTATGGCTACACCTTC.

This clone appeared once. V usage is TRBV10-2 and J usage is TRBJ2-3; perhaps TRBD2 as D (5 bases). The germline V gene encodes CDR1 WSHSY and CDR2 SAAADI. The CDR3 length is 16 residues. Trimming took 7 bases from V and 5 from J, leaving 22 bases between them. CDR3 sequence: CASKEEARTDGDTQYF. CDR3 DNA sequence: TGCGCCAGCAAGGAGGAGGCCCGAACGGATGGAGATACGCAGTATTTT.

This CDR3 reads CASSAAGRNGNTIYF. CDR3 in DNA: TGTGCCAGCAGTGCGGCAGGGAGGAATGGAAACACCATATATTTT. The genes are TRBV2 and TRBJ1-3; D is perhaps TRBD1 (5 bases). The CDR3 consists of 15 residues. CDR1 is SNHLY and CDR2 is FYNNEI in the germline V gene. Trimming shortened V by 4 bases and J by 3 bases, and 13 bases separated the two germline ends.

The chain links TRBV27 to TRBJ2-5; 8 bases are shared with TRBD1. The J call is uncertain, as TRBJ2-7 better fits the DNA end. The CDR3 totals 15 residues. Germline V gene lookup returns CDR1 MNHEY and CDR2 SMNVEV (reference sequence). The DNA of the CDR3 is TGTGCCAGCAGTCTCCGACAGGGGCCCTCCTACGAGCAGTACTTC. It specifies CASSLRQGPSYEQYF.

In this sample, this clone turned up once. An end of the junction does not agree with germline; a read error may underlie this. The genes are TRBV4-2 and TRBJ2-1, with D unresolved. CDR3 length equals 11 residues. CDR1 and CDR2 (germline): LGHNA, YNFKEQ. CDR3 sequence (DNA): TGTGCCAGCAGCCAAGAATTCCCACTGGTCTTC. Protein sequence: CASSQEFPLVF.

V and J are TRBV14 and TRBJ2-1; the match to TRBD2 covers 7 bases. CDR1 SGHDN and CDR2 FVKESK come from the germline V gene. This CDR3 comprises 14 residues. The trim removed 1 base at V and 9 bases at J, leaving 6 bases unmatched. In nucleotides, the CDR3 is TGTGCCAGCAGCCAAGTGGAGCGGGGAGGTGAGCAGTTCTTC. It is translated as CASSQVERGGEQFF.

The chain has TRBV29-1 and TRBJ2-7, with 13 bases matching TRBD2. V gave up 7 bases and J gave up 2 bases; unmatched junction bases: 2. The CDR3 is 13 amino acids. Germline V gene lookup returns CDR1 SQVTM and CDR2 ANQGSEA. The CDR3 coding sequence is TGCAGCGCGACTAGCGGGAGGACCTACGAGCAGTACTTC. It specifies CSATSGRTYEQYF.

The chain combines TRBV5-6 with TRBJ1-2; unclear D gene. Germline CDR1 and CDR2: SGHDT and YYEEEE. V gave up 0 bases and J gave up 6 bases, with 9 bases separating them. CDR3 length: 13 amino acids. The CDR3 loop is CASSLGAPDGYTF. CDR3 DNA: TGTGCCAGCAGCTTGGGGGCCCCCGATGGCTACACCTTC.

This clone showed up just a few times. The V and J genes are TRBV30 and TRBJ2-7; possible D gene TRBD1, 6 bases. V dropped 4 bases and J dropped 5 bases, with 18 bases sitting between them. The CDR3 has 14 amino acids. CDR1 is GTSNPN and CDR2 is SVGIG in the germline V gene (reference sequence). In nucleotides, the CDR3 is TGTGCCTGGAATCGACAGGAGTCTGCCGACGAGCAGTACTTC. Amino acid sequence: CAWNRQESADEQYF.